Below are 6 T cell receptor beta chains sequenced from a single sample in a study of cytomegalovirus exposure and HLA in healthy donors. TCRdb keeps only in-frame clones here, not all; method: immunoSEQ multiplex PCR. The table records some 190,000 clones, roughly 86% of them present only once. Specimen: PBMCs. The receptor set was obtained from a man aged 25 to 40 in good health and CMV-seropositive.

The chain is built from TRBV6-1 and TRBJ2-7; the D gene is possibly TRBD2 (7 bases). There are 13 residues in the CDR3. The germline V and J ends were trimmed by 7 bases and 7 bases, with 17 bases remaining between them. Germline assignment: CDR1 MNHNS and CDR2 SASEGT. CDR3 sequence: CASMRGHGGEQYF. CDR3 DNA sequence: TGTGCCAGCATGCGGGGGCACGGGGGAGAGCAGTACTTC.

J is TRBJ2-5 and V is TRBV6-5; 9 positions agree with TRBD1. The V and J ends lost 7 bases and 3 bases, in that order; junction bases with no gene match: 9. This CDR3 has 15 residues. Germline V gene sequence: CDR1 MNHEY, CDR2 SVGAGI. In DNA, the CDR3 is TGTGCCAGCAATCCCGGGACAGGGTGGAAAGAGACCCAGTACTTC. Protein product: CASNPGTGWKETQYF.

V gene TRBV7-2 combines with J gene TRBJ2-7, with a tentative D call TRBD2 (6 bases). There are 15 residues in the CDR3. Germline V gives CDR1 SGHTA, CDR2 FQGNSA. Trimming took off 1 base at V and 2 bases at J, with 12 bases between the two ends. In DNA, the CDR3 is TGTGCCAGCAGCTTAGAGGCGGGGTCGCCCTACGAGCAGTACTTC. Its translation is CASSLEAGSPYEQYF.

The genes are TRBV13 and TRBJ2-7; 12 nucleotides match TRBD2. J was trimmed by 2 bases and V by 5 bases; bases with no gene match: 10. Germline-derived CDR1 and CDR2 are PRHDT and FYEKMQ (reference sequence). This CDR3 has 17 amino acids. The CDR3 coding sequence is TGTGCCAGCAGCCCTCGGACTAGCGGGGTACCGACCTACGAGCAGTACTTC. This gives the protein CASSPRTSGVPTYEQYF. Drawing the rest from reference TRBV13 and TRBJ2-7, the complete variable domain is AAGVIQSPRHLIKEKRETATLKCYPIPRHDTVYWYQQGPGQDPQFLISFYEKMQSDKGSIPDRFSAQQFSDYHSELNMSSLELGDSALYFCASSPRTSGVPTYEQYFGPGTRLTVT.

This clone was seen a handful of times. The rearrangement links TRBV27 to TRBJ2-1; TRBD1 is a possible D gene (6 bases). Germline CDR1 and CDR2: MNHEY and SMNVEV (reference sequence). The germline V and J ends were trimmed by 3 bases and 4 bases, with 16 bases remaining between them. This CDR3 is 16 amino acids long. The CDR3: CASSFGSRGRYNEQFF. As DNA, the CDR3 is TGTGCCAGCAGTTTTGGTAGCAGGGGACGGTACAATGAGCAGTTCTTC.

The gene calls are TRBV9 and TRBJ2-1; 7 bases map to TRBD1. Germline-derived CDR1 and CDR2 are SGDLS and YYNGEE. The CDR3 loop spans 14 amino acids. With V trimmed by 5 bases and J by 3 bases, 5 bases remained unmatched. CDR3 region: CASRPGTDYNEQFF. The CDR3 nucleotides read TGTGCCAGCAGACCGGGGACAGACTACAATGAGCAGTTCTTC.